This passage covers 14 T cell receptor beta chains from one sample sequenced in a study of blood T cell repertoires in COVID-19. Profiling relied on immunoSEQ multiplex PCR, and the TCRdb table lists in-frame clones only, not all of them. Counted here are tens of thousands of clones, over 75% occurring once; the ten biggest clones make up around 1.2%. Specimen: peripheral blood. The receptor source for this set is a woman aged 60-75 years with acute or convalescent COVID-19.

This chain joins TRBV28 and TRBJ2-5, with 7 positions matching TRBD1. The CDR3 consists of 16 residues. The ends lost 2 bases at V and 4 bases at J; junction bases unmatched: 10. CDR1 is MDHEN and CDR2 is SYDVKM in the germline V gene. The CDR3 DNA reads as TGTGCCAGCAGTTTAGGCGACAGGGCGGTGCGAGAGACCCAGTACTTC. Translated: CASSLGDRAVRETQYF.

J is TRBJ1-1 and V is TRBV5-1; 11 bases align to TRBD1. This CDR3 is built from 18 residues. V lost 5 bases and J lost 3; bases outside the gene matches: 15. Germline CDR1 is SGHRS and CDR2 is YFSETQ. In DNA, the CDR3 is TGCGCCAGCAGAAACCGGACAGGGGGCCCTCGGCGAGACACTGAAGCTTTCTTT. This translates into CASRNRTGGPRRDTEAFF.

The chain links TRBV11-2 to TRBJ2-2; the D gene is possibly TRBD1 (7 bases). The V gene's germline CDR1 is SGHAT and CDR2 FQNNGV. V was cut by 3 bases and J by 9 bases, with 20 bases left in between. CDR3 length equals 16 residues. The CDR3 region is CASSFYPGDRARELFF. CDR3 in DNA: TGTGCCAGCAGCTTTTATCCGGGGGACAGAGCCCGGGAGCTGTTTTTT.

The rearrangement links TRBV18 to TRBJ1-2, with TRBD1 matching 7 bases. The CDR3 runs to 16 residues. CDR1 and CDR2 (germline): KGHSH, LQKENI. J gave up 2 bases and V 1 base, and 7 bases lay outside the gene matches. CDR3 loop: CASSPLLQGKNYGYTF. The CDR3 bases are TGTGCCAGCTCACCACTTCTACAGGGGAAGAACTATGGCTACACCTTC.

The chain is built from TRBV19 and TRBJ1-2; 10 bases match TRBD1. Losses at the gene ends were 3 bases for V and 5 bases for J; bases not matched to a gene: 12. Germline lookup yields CDR1 LNHDA and CDR2 SQIVND (reference sequence). This CDR3 spans 17 amino acids. CDR3 sequence (DNA): TGTGCCAGTAGTATTTCCGGGACAGGGGTCCTTGGGTATGGCTACACCTTC. Translating gives CASSISGTGVLGYGYTF.

The chain couples TRBV6-2 or TRBV6-3 to TRBJ1-2; unclear D gene. Looked up from germline, CDR1 is MNHEY and CDR2 is SVGEGT. Trimming removed 5 bases at V and 4 bases at J, with 8 bases between. CDR3 length: 12 amino acids. CDR3 coding DNA: TGTGCCAGCAGTCTTTACTCCTATGGCTACACCTTC. It is translated as CASSLYSYGYTF.

CDR3 bases: TGTGCCAGCAGCCGGGGAAGTAACACTGAAGCTTTCTTT. This gives the protein CASSRGSNTEAFF. The rearrangement joins TRBV11-3 to TRBJ1-1, with D unresolved. Germline CDR1 SGHNT, CDR2 YENEEA. The V gene lost 5 bases and the J gene lost 2 bases, with 9 bases spanning the gap. CDR3 length equals 13 residues.

The J gene is TRBJ2-5, the V gene TRBV27, with a tentative D call TRBD1 (5 bases). Trimming left V 5 bases short and J 2 bases short, with 12 bases between. The CDR3 spans 14 residues. Germline values: CDR1 MNHEY, CDR2 SMNVEV (reference sequence). The CDR3 reads CASSPRTPQETQYF. CDR3 DNA sequence: TGTGCCAGCAGTCCGCGGACACCACAAGAGACCCAGTACTTC.

The gene calls are TRBV10-3 and TRBJ1-5; D is possibly TRBD1 (6 bases). The CDR3 is 14 residues long. Per germline, CDR1 ENHRY and CDR2 SYGVKD. Trimming took 10 bases from V and 2 from J, leaving 15 bases between them. CDR3 loop: CATGLRQGNQPQHF. The CDR3 DNA reads TGTGCCACCGGGCTTCGACAGGGCAATCAGCCCCAGCATTTT.

The rearrangement uses TRBV25-1 and TRBJ1-5; the D gene is possibly TRBD1 (6 bases). This CDR3 spans 13 amino acids. With 3 bases removed from V and 5 bases from J, the gap between germline ends came to 8 bases. CDR1 is MGHDK, CDR2 SYGVNS, per germline. The CDR3 DNA follows: TGTGCCAGCAGTGAGCAGGGGTATCAGCCCCAGCATTTT. Protein: CASSEQGYQPQHF. The full variable domain, its missing parts supplied by reference TRBV25-1 and TRBJ1-5, is EADIYQTPRYLVIGTGKKITLECSQTMGHDKMYWYQQDPGMELHLIHYSYGVNSTEKGDLSSESTVSRIRTEHFPLTLESARPSHTSQYLCASSEQGYQPQHFGDGTRLSIL.

V usage is TRBV5-1 and J usage is TRBJ1-6; D is unresolved. CDR1 is SGHRS and CDR2 is YFSETQ in the germline V gene. CDR3 length: 14 amino acids. Trimming stripped 1 base from V and 5 bases from J, with 7 bases between. CDR3: CASSLRGNNSPLHF. Here the CDR3 DNA reads TGCGCCAGCAGCTTGCGGGGTAATAATTCACCCCTCCACTTT. Supplemented by reference TRBV5-1 and TRBJ1-6, the full variable domain reads KAGVTQTPRYLIKTRGQQVTLSCSPISGHRSVSWYQQTPGQGLQFLFEYFSETQRNKGNFPGRFSGRQFSNSRSEMNVSTLELGDSALYLCASSLRGNNSPLHFGNGTRLTVT.

V and J are TRBV3-1 (or the pseudogene TRBV3-2) and TRBJ1-1, with 8 nucleotides matching TRBD1. Germline-derived CDR1 and CDR2 are LGHDT and YNNKEL (reference sequence). CDR3 length equals 13 residues. V was pared by 4 bases and J by 6 bases, with 4 bases of the junction left unmatched. CDR3 amino acids: CASSRDRRAEAFF. The DNA of the CDR3 is TGTGCCAGCAGCCGGGACAGGAGGGCTGAAGCTTTCTTT.

This chain links TRBV12-2 with TRBJ1-3; the table's D call, TRBD1, has no DNA check behind it. TRBV12-2 is a pseudogene segment. This CDR3 is 19 amino acids long. In DNA form, the CDR3 reads TGTGCAAGTCGCAAAAGGGGGGACAGGGGTGGATCATCTGGAAACACCATATATTTT. It translates to CASRKRGDRGGSSGNTIYF.

The V gene is TRBV24-1, the J gene TRBJ2-3; D not resolved. The germline V gene encodes CDR1 KGHDR and CDR2 SFDVKD. V was trimmed by 7 bases and J by 5 bases, leaving 12 bases between them. This CDR3 is 13 amino acids long. CDR3 sequence (DNA): TGTGCCACCAGCGCCCGCATAGAAGATACGCAGTATTTT. The encoded protein is CATSARIEDTQYF.